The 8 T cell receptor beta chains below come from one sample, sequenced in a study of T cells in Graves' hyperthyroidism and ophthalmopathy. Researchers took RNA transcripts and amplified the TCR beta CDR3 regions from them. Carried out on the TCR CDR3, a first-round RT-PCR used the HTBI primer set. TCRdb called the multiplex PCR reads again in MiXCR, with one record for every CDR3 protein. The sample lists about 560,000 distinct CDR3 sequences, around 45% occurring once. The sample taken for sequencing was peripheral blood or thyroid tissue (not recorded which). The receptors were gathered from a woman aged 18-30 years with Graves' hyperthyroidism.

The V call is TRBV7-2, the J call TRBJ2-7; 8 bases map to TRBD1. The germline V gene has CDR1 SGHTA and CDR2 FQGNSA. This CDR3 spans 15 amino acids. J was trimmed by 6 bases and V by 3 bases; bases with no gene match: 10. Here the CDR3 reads CASSFQADRAGEQYF. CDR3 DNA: TGTGCCAGCAGCTTTCAAGCGGACAGGGCAGGCGAGCAGTACTTC. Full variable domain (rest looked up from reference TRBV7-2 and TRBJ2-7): GAGVSQSPSNKVTEKGKDVELRCDPISGHTALYWYRQSLGQGLEFLIYFQGNSAPDKSGLPSDRFSAERTGGSVSTLTIQRTQQEDSAVYLCASSFQADRAGEQYFGPGTRLTVT.

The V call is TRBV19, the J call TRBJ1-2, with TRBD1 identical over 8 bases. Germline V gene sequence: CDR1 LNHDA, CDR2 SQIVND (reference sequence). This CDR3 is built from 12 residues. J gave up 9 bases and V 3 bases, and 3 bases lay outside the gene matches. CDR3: CASSIQGARYTF. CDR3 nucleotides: TGTGCCAGTAGTATTCAGGGGGCTCGCTACACCTTC.

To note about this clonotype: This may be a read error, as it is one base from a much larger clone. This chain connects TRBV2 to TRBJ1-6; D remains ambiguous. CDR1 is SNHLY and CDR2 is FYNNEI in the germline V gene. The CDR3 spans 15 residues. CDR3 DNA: TGTGCCAGCAGTGGGGGTGGGTCCTATAATCCACCCCTCCACTTT. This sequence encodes CASSGGGSYNPPLHF. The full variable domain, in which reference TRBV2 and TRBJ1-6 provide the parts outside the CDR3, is EPEVTQTPSHQVTQMGQEVILRCVPISNHLYFYWYRQILGQKVEFLVSFYNNEISEKSEIFDDQFSVERPDGSNFTLKIRSTKLEDSAMYFCASSGGGSYNPPLHFGNGTRLTVT.

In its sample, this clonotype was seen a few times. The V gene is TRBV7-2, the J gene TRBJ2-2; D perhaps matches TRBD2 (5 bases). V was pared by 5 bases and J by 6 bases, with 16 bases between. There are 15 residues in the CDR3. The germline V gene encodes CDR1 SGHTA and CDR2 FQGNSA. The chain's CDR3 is CASSPEDSSPGELFF. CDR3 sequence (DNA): TGTGCCAGCAGCCCAGAGGACTCTTCGCCCGGGGAGCTGTTTTTT.

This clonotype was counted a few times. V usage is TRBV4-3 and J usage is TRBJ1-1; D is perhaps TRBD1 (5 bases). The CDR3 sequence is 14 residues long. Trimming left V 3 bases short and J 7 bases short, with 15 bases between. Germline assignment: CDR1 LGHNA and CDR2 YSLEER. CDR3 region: CASSHHGGGSEAFF. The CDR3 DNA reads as TGCGCCAGCAGCCACCATGGGGGGGGTAGTGAAGCTTTCTTT.

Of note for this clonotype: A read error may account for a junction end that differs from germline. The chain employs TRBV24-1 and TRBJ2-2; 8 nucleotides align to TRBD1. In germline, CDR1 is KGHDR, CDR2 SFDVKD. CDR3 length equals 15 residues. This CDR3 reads CASSSTGENTGELFF. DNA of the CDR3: TGTGCCAGCAGTTCGACAGGGGAGAACACCGGGGAGCTGTTTTTT.

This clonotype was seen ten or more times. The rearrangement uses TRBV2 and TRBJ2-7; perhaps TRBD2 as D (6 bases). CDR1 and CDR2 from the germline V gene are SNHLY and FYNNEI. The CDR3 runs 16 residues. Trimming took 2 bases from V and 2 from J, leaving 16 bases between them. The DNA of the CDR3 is TGTGCCAGCAGTGAACCCTCGGGACTGAGAGCCTACGAGCAGTACTTC. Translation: CASSEPSGLRAYEQYF.

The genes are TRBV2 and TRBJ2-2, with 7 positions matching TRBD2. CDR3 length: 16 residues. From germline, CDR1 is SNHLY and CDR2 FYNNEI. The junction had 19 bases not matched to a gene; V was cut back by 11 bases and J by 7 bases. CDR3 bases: TGTGCCCCCAGCAGTCTCTGGGAGGGCTTCGACGGGGAGCTGTTTTTT. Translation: CAPSSLWEGFDGELFF.